Listed below are T cell receptor beta chains from one sample, sequenced in a study of T-cell reconstitution after alpha-beta-depleted transplantation in children. Using its own MiXCR run on the PCR reads, TCRdb lists one record per CDR3 protein. The sample carries fewer than 750,000 distinct CDR3 sequences, approximately 30% recorded once. Sample: PBMCs, taken before TCRalphabeta/CD19-depleted stem cell transplant. The source is a boy under two years old with Wiskott-Aldrich syndrome, due to receive a stem cell transplant. The conserved cysteine and the conserved F or W are not part of the CDR3 here.

v_call	j_call	cdr3_aa
TRBV27	TRBJ2-1	ASSSGLAGISYNEQF
TRBV6-5	TRBJ2-1	ASSSRILQGSSSYNEQF
TRBV11-2	TRBJ2-3	ASSLGTSGSLGTDTQY
TRBV7-2	TRBJ1-6	ASSLPTGISYYSPLH
TRBV7-2	TRBJ1-2	ASSLVGRGYT
TRBV2	TRBJ2-2	ASSVEAETNTGELF
TRBV5-1	TRBJ2-5	ASSLVFAAGVRYGQETQY
TRBV20-1	TRBJ2-3	SASRLAGGGDTQY
TRBV5-1	TRBJ2-2	VSSPGAGTNTGELF
TRBV20-1	TRBJ2-1	SARDQVMWQF
TRBV7-8	TRBJ1-5	ASSRGGVAQPQH
TRBV3-1	TRBJ2-1	ASSLFSGLDNEQF
TRBV7-3	TRBJ2-7	ASSFTGTHEQY
TRBV14	TRBJ2-3	ASSQDVGPFTDTQY
TRBV7-9	TRBJ2-3	AGITGTTDTQY
TRBV30	TRBJ1-1	AWNRGANTEAF